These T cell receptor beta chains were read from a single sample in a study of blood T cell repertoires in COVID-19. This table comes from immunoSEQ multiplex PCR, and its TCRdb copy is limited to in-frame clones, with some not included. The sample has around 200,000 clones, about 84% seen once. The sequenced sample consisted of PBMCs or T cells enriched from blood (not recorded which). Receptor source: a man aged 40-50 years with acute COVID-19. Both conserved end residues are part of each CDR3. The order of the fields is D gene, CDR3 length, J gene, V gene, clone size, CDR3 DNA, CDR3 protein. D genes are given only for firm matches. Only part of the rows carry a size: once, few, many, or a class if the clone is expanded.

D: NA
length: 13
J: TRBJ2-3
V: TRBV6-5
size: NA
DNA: TGTGCCAGCAGTACTGGGGCTGCAGATACGCAGTATTTT
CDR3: CASSTGAADTQYF

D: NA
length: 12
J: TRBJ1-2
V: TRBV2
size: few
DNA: TGTGCCAGCACCCCAGCGGACTATCCTAACACCTTC
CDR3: CASTPADYPNTF

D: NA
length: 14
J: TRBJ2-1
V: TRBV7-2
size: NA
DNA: TGTGCCAGCAGCTCGGGGAGGCCCTACAATGAGCAGTTCTTC
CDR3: CASSSGRPYNEQFF

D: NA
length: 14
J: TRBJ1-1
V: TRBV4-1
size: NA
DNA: TGCGCCAGCAGCCCAATGGTGACAGGCCTTGAAGCTTTCTTT
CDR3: CASSPMVTGLEAFF

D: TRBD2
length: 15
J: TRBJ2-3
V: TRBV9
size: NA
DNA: TGTGCCAGCAGCGTCTTAGCGGGTATCACAGATACGCAGTATTTT
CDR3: CASSVLAGITDTQYF

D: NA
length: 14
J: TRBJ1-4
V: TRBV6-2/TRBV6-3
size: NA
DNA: TGTGCCAGCAGTCCCCATGGGCCCGCCAAAAAACTGTTTTTT
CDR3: CASSPHGPAKKLFF

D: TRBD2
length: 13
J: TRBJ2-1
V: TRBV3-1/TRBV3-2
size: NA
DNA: TGTGCTACAACTAGCGGGATTAACAATGAGCAGTTCTTC
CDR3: CATTSGINNEQFF

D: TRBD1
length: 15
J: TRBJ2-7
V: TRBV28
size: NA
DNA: TGTGCCAGCAGCGCAGGGGGTGAAGGGACCTACGAGCAGTACTTC
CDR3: CASSAGGEGTYEQYF

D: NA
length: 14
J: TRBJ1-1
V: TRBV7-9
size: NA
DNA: TGTGCCAGCGCCCCGGTGATCGGAGGACGAGAAGCTTTCTTT
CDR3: CASAPVIGGREAFF

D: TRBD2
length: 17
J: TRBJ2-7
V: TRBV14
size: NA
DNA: TGTGCCAGCAGCCAAGGCCCCAGACTAGCGGGAGGGCAAGAGCAGTACTTC
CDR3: CASSQGPRLAGGQEQYF

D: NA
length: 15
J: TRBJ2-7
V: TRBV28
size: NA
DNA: TGTGCCAGCAGTCGGGCGACAGGGAGGCCCTACGAGCAGTACTTC
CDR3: CASSRATGRPYEQYF

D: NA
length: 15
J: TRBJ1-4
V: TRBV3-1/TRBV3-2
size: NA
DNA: TGTGCCAGCAATAGTGACAGGCAAACTGGTGAAAAACTGTTTTTT
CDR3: CASNSDRQTGEKLFF

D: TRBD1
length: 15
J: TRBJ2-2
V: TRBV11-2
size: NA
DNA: TGTGCCAGCACCTTAGGGGGCCCCCACACCGGGGAGCTGTTTTTT
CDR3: CASTLGGPHTGELFF

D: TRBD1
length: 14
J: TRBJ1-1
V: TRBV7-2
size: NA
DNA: TGTGCCAGCAGCCGGACAGGGTCGAACACTGAAGCTTTCTTT
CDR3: CASSRTGSNTEAFF

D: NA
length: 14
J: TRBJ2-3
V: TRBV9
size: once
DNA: TGTGCCAGCAGCGCCCCGTCTCGCGCAGATACGCAGTATTTT
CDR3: CASSAPSRADTQYF

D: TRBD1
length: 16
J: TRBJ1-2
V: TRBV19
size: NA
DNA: TGTGCCAGTAGTCTACTCCAGTTCACAGGGGGCCGCGGCTACACCTTC
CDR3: CASSLLQFTGGRGYTF

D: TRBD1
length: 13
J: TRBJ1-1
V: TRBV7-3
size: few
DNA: TGTGCCAGCAGCTTACAGGGGGACACTGAAGCTTTCTTT
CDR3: CASSLQGDTEAFF

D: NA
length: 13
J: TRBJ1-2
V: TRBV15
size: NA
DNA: TGTGCCACCAGCAGAAGTCACAGCTATGGCTACACCTTC
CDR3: CATSRSHSYGYTF

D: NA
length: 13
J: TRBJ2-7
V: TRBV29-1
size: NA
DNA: TGCAGCGTTATACCTAGCGAGGACTACGAGCAGTACTTC
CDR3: CSVIPSEDYEQYF

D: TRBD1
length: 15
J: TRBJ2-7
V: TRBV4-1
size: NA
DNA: TGCGCCAGCAGCCAGTCCGGGACAGGGGGCTACGAGCAGTACTTC
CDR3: CASSQSGTGGYEQYF

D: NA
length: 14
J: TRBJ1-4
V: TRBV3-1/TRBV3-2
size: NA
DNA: TGTGCCAGCAGCCAAGATCCCAGGGGTGAAAAACTGTTTTTT
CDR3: CASSQDPRGEKLFF

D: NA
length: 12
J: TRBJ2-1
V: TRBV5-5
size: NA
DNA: TGTGCCAGCAGCTTGGGGGAGGGGGTACGATTCTTC
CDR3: CASSLGEGVRFF

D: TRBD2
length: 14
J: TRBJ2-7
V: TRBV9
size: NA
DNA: TGTGCCAGCAGCGTGGGGACTAGCGTGTACGAGCAGTACTTC
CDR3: CASSVGTSVYEQYF

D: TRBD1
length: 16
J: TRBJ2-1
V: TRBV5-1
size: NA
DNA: TGCGCCAGCAGCTTGGTCCGGGACAGCTCCTACAATGAGCAGTTCTTC
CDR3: CASSLVRDSSYNEQFF

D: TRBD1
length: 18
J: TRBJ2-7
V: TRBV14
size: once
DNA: TGTGCCAGCAGCCAAGGGGAAATTCTCAGGACAGGCCACTACGAGCAGTACTTC
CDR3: CASSQGEILRTGHYEQYF

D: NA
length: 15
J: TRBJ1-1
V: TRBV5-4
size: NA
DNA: TGTGCCAGCAGCTACTCCAGGGCGGCGAACACTGAAGCTTTCTTT
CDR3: CASSYSRAANTEAFF

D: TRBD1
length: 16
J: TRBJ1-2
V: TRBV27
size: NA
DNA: TGTGCCAGCAGTTTTTTACCGGAGACAGGGATCTATGGCTACACCTTC
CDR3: CASSFLPETGIYGYTF

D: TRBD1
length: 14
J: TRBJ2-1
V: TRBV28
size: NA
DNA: TGTGCCAGCAGTCTAGGACAGGGTGACAATGAGCAGTTCTTC
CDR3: CASSLGQGDNEQFF

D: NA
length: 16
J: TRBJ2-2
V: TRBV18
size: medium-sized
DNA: TGTGCCAGCTCACCATGGGCCGGGAGGAACACCGGGGAGCTGTTTTTT
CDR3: CASSPWAGRNTGELFF

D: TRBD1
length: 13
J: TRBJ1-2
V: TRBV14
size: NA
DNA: TGTGCCAGCAGCCTTGGGACAGCCTATGGCTACACCTTC
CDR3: CASSLGTAYGYTF

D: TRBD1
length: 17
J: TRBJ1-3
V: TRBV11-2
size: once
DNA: TGTGCCAGCAGCTATTACGCGACAGGGGGCTCGGGAAACACCATATATTTT
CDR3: CASSYYATGGSGNTIYF

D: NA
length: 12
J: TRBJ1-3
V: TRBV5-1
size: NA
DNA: TGCGCCAGCAGCTCATCTAGAAACACCATATATTTT
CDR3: CASSSSRNTIYF

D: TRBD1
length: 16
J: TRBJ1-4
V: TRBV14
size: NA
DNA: TGTGCCAGCAGCCAATATGGAGCAGGGGGAAATGAAAAACTGTTTTTT
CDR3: CASSQYGAGGNEKLFF

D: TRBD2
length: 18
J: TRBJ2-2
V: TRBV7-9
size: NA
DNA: TGTGCCAGCAGCCGAACGGGACTAGCGGGAGGGGGCACCGGGGAGCTGTTTTTT
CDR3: CASSRTGLAGGGTGELFF

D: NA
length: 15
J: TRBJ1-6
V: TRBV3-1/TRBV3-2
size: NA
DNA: TGTGCCAGCAGCCTCGCTCTCCCAGCGTATTCACCCCTCCACTTT
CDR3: CASSLALPAYSPLHF

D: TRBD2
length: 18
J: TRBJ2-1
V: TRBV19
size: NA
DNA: TGTGCCAGTAGTATTTTACAGTTTGCGGGAGGTTCCTACAATGAGCAGTTCTTC
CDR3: CASSILQFAGGSYNEQFF

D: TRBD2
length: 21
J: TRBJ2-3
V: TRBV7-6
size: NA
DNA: TGTGCCAGCAGCTTAGCGCCCATACTAGCGGGAGGGCCGATTGCCACAGATACGCAGTATTTT
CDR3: CASSLAPILAGGPIATDTQYF

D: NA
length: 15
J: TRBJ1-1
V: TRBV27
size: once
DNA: TGTGCCATCACGACCCCGGAGGTTGAGAACACTGAAGCTTTCTTT
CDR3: CAITTPEVENTEAFF

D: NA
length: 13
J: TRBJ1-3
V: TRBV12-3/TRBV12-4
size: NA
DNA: TGTGCCAGCAGTTTAACAGAAGGAAACACCATATATTTT
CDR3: CASSLTEGNTIYF

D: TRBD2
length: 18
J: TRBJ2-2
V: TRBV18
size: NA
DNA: TGTGCCAGCTCACCATATCCGACTTCGGCGGGGGACACCGGGGAGCTGTTTTTT
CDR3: CASSPYPTSAGDTGELFF

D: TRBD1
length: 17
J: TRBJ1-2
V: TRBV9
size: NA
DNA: TGTGCCAGCAGCCCTCACGGGACAGGGTACGGAAACTATGGCTACACCTTC
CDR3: CASSPHGTGYGNYGYTF

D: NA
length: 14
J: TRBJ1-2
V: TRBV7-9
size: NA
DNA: TGTGCCAGCAGCTTAAGGGTAGGGGAGGAAGGCTACACCTTC
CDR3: CASSLRVGEEGYTF

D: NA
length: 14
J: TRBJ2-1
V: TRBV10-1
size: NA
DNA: TGCGCCAGCAGTGACCTGGACAAGAACAATGAGCAGTTCTTC
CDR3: CASSDLDKNNEQFF

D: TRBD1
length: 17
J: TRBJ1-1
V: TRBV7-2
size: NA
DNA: TGTGCCAGCAGCTTGCAACCGCCGGGACAGGGTGACACTGAAGCTTTCTTT
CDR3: CASSLQPPGQGDTEAFF

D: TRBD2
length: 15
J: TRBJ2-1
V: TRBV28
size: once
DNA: TGTGCCAGCGGGGGTAGCGGGAGAGTTTACAATGAGCAGTTCTTC
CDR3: CASGGSGRVYNEQFF

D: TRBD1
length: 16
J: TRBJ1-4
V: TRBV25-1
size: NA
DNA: TGTGCCAGCAGTGCCCTCATCGGACAGGGGGGTGAAAAACTGTTTTTT
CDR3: CASSALIGQGGEKLFF

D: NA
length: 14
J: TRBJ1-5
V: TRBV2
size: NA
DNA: TGTGCCAGCAGTGAAGCCCCATCCAATCAGCCCCAGCATTTT
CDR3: CASSEAPSNQPQHF

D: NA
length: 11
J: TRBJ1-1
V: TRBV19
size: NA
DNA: TGTGCCAGTAGAGGGGCAGCTGAAGCTTTCTTT
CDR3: CASRGAAEAFF

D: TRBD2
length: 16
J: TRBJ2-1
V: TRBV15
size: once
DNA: TGTGCCACCAGCAGAAAAATAGCGGGGCCCTACAATGAGCAGTTCTTC
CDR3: CATSRKIAGPYNEQFF

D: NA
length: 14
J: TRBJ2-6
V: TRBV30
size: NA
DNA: TGTGCCTGGACGGGAAGCTCTGGGGCCAACGTCCTGACTTTC
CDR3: CAWTGSSGANVLTF

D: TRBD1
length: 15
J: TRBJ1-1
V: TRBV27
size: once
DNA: TGTGCCAGCAGTTTTGGGGACAGGGGGCCTACTGAAGCTTTCTTT
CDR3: CASSFGDRGPTEAFF

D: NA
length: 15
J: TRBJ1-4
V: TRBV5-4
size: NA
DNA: TGTGCCAGCAGATCAAGCCCCTCGCGGGATGAAAAACTGTTTTTT
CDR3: CASRSSPSRDEKLFF

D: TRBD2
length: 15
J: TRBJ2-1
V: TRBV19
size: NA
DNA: TGTGCCAGTGGATCTAGCGGGGTCTCCTACAATGAGCAGTTCTTC
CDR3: CASGSSGVSYNEQFF

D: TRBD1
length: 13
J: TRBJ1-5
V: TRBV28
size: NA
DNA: TGTGCCAGCAGAACAGGGGGAATTCAGCCCCAGCATTTT
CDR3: CASRTGGIQPQHF

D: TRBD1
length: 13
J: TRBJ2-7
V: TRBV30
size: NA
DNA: TGTGCCTTCCTAGAAACAGGGGTTGGGGAGCAGTACTTC
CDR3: CAFLETGVGEQYF

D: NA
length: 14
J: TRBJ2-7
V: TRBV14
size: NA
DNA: TGTGCCAGCAGCCAAGTGGGGGGGCCCTACGAGCAGTACTTC
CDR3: CASSQVGGPYEQYF

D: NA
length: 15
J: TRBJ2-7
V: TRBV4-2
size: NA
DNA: TGTGCCAGCAGCCAAGAGGGAGAGGGGGTGGGCGAGCAGTACTTC
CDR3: CASSQEGEGVGEQYF

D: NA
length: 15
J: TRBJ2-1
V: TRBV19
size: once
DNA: TGTGCCAGTAGTATATGGAGGGAGGGGGACAATGAGCAGTTCTTC
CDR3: CASSIWREGDNEQFF

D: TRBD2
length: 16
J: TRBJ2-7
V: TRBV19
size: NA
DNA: TGTGCCAGTACCCTCAACTCGGCGGGAGGGCCTTACGAGCAGTACTTC
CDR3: CASTLNSAGGPYEQYF

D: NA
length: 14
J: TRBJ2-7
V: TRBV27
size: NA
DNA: TGTGCCAGCAGTCACCCACAGGGAATCTACGAGCAGTACTTC
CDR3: CASSHPQGIYEQYF